What follows describes a single T cell receptor beta chain. CDR3 length equals 14 residues. After removal of 5 bases from V and 1 base from J, the junction contained 2 bases not matched to a gene. Germline loops: CDR1 SGHTA, CDR2 FQGTGA. TCRdb's copy holds only in-frame clones and misses some; the assay was immunoSEQ multiplex PCR. The profile covers 25,000 to 35,000 clones, with roughly 90% appearing a single time and around 6.2% taken by the ten largest. These data originate in a study of blood T cell repertoires in COVID-19. Material: peripheral blood. The sequence was obtained from a human donor in a cohort sampled during active COVID-19. This rearrangement joins TRBV7-3 to TRBJ2-4, with 7 bases that match TRBD2. The CDR3 sequence is CASSLGGAKNIQYF. Written as DNA, the CDR3 is TGTGCCAGCAGCCTCGGGGGGGCCAAAAACATTCAGTACTTC. Based on the CDR3 plus reference TRBV7-3 and TRBJ2-4, the full variable domain is GAGVSQTPSNKVTEKGKYVELRCDPISGHTALYWYRQSLGQGPEFLIYFQGTGAADDSGLPNDRFFAVRPEGSVSTLKIQRTERGDSAVYLCASSLGGAKNIQYFGAGTRLSVL.